Here is one TCR beta chain with its context. This clonotype was seen more than once but under ten times. Its recognized antigen is unknown. No base quality values were provided; no much bigger clone lies one nucleotide off. The data belong to a study of T-cell memory formation after mild COVID-19 (dated by TCRdb to the early 2020s). A note on the overall study: TCR sequence clusters from the two donors were largely donor specific. Longitudinal TCRalpha and TCRbeta repertoire sequencing tracked T-cell clones expanding and contracting after mild COVID-19 in a couple of donors. The cohort comprised two young, previously healthy adult volunteers, one female and one male.

These reads were obtained on an Illumina NovaSeq 6000. TCRalpha and TCRbeta cDNA libraries were constructed by 5'RACE with constant-segment primers, with sample barcodes and unique molecular identifiers being introduced. RNA was extracted from every sample with Trizol reagent. The libraries were amplified in two PCR steps, and the second step added a second sample barcode and Illumina TruSeq adapters. The libraries were sequenced on an Illumina NovaSeq using 2 x 150 bp paired-end reads. The study's processing was this. The reads were demultiplexed and collapsed into UMI-guided consensus sequences using migec v1.2.7. Using mixcr v2.1.11, UMI consensuses were aligned to TRA and TRB V and J templates and then assembled into clonotypes. A clonotype was counted as expanded or contracted only if both edgeR and NoisET called the change significant, with noise models trained on biological replicates. For edgeR calls, the cutoffs were a false discovery rate-adjusted p below 0.01 and a log2 fold-change threshold of 1. PCA with hierarchical clustering of max-normalized trajectories of the 1000 most abundant clonotypes was used as exploratory dynamics analysis. The CD4 or CD8 phenotype of responding clones was assigned using the separately sequenced CD4+ and CD8+ repertoires. The public reads were run again by TCRdb, first through fastp at Q25 and then through MiXCR, and only productive beta chains were kept. When rows share a CDR3 protein, they turn into one entry using the most common DNA and genes. These V and J calls originate from TCRdb's pipeline instead of the authors' own analysis. The sample table shows some 300,000 distinct CDR3 sequences, and just under 20% are seen once. The ten largest make up roughly 21% of the sample.

Ficoll-Paque density gradient centrifugation was the method used to isolate PBMCs. Paper-wide results and their limitations: Some responding clones were detected in pre-infection memory, suggesting pre-existing cross-reactive memory T cells joined the SARS-CoV-2 response. The study covered only two mild cases, and larger cohorts including severe cases with pre-infection samples were considered necessary. Whether the second-wave clones peaking on day 37 were SARS-CoV-2 specific was not confirmed. Contracting CD4+ clones turned up mainly in the CM and EM memory subsets, whereas EMRA was where CD8+ clones were enriched. From day 15 to 85, contracting clones showed balanced CD4/CD8 phenotypes, whereas a second wave of clones that expanded from day 15 to 37 leaned towards CD4+.

The sequenced sample consisted of PBMCs or a T cell subset sorted from them (not recorded which). The TCR sequence derives from a man aged 18 to 35 who had mild COVID-19 (a few samples of this study predate the infection). The sample titles of this study are shuffled in the database, so cell type and time point are left out; the donor was told from shared clones.

The sequenced DNA is TGTGCCAGCAGCTTCACGGTCGATTCGAACACTGAAGCTTTCTTT. Translation gives CASSFTVDSNTEAFF. The chain links TRBV7-9 with TRBJ1-1; too little of a D gene remains to name it. CDR3 length: 15 amino acids, cysteine to phenylalanine. The retained sequence is limited to the CDR3, 45 bases, with the frame set at the first base. Relative to germline, V is 3 bases shorter and J is 1 base shorter, with 12 bases between their ends. The germline V gene (reference sequence) specifies SEHNR as CDR1 and FQNEAQ as CDR2.